This T cell receptor (beta chain) derives from a study of T-cell reconstitution after alpha-beta-depleted transplantation in children. To note about this clonotype: No antigen is known for it.

Study results and limitations: The origin of high day-60 TCRbeta diversity in some patients lay in surviving recipient T cells and thymic progenitors. Fresh T-cell production supplied most of the T-cell counts and diversity seen one year after transplant. By about two months after transplant, alpha-beta T cells reportedly arose from several hundred graft clones that had expanded.

Germline V gene data show CDR1 as MNHEY and CDR2 as SMNVEV (reference sequence). The CDR3 has 14 amino acids. V was trimmed by 2 bases and J by 1 base, leaving 8 bases between them. Unique molecular identifiers tagged the TCRbeta library. TCRdb analysed the PCR reads with MiXCR anew, one entry per CDR3 protein. The sample lists about 300,000 distinct CDR3 sequences, 6% to 10% seen once, with around 9.8% in the top ten. Sequences were derived from peripheral blood, sampled 360 days after TCRalphabeta/CD19-depleted stem cell transplant. This clonotype was sampled from a female patient between 2 and 15 years old who had a stem cell transplant for Fanconi anemia, so the T cells may come from the graft donor. The chain employs TRBV27 and TRBJ2-5; D may be TRBD1 or TRBD2 (6 bases each). The CDR3 here is CASSLRGRQETQYF. The CDR3 nucleotides read TGTGCCAGCAGTTTACGGGGGCGCCAAGAGACCCAGTACTTC.